The TCR beta chain described here comes from a study of T cells after yellow fever vaccination. Turning to the study itself: The fractions with low cell numbers were processed using SMART-Seq v4 Ultra Low Input. Study-level findings and limits: A minor fraction of clonotypes spanned both CD4 and CD8 compartments. A large majority of primary-vaccination clones showed up again after the booster (96% CD4, 75% to 90% CD8).

This clonotype was counted at least ten times. Its antigen is undetermined. TCRdb processed the 5' RACE reads anew with MiXCR; each CDR3 protein has one entry. The sample shows more than 110,000 distinct CDR3 sequences, 5% to 8% of them seen only once. This TCR was recovered from a man aged 30-40 years who received the YFV17D yellow fever vaccine. Sequenced material: CD4+ T cells sorted from PBMCs, taken 10 days after the yellow fever booster vaccination.

The CDR3 DNA reads as TGCGCCAGCAGCACTAGCGGGAGTGGAAAAACCTCCTACAATGAGCAGTTCTTC. This codes for CASSTSGSGKTSYNEQFF. The chain has TRBV5-1 and TRBJ2-1, with 11 bases aligning to TRBD2. Trimming took 4 bases from V and 0 from J; bases not matched to a gene: 9. The CDR3 runs 18 residues. Germline V gene lookup returns CDR1 SGHRS and CDR2 YFSETQ.